This T cell receptor beta chain was sequenced in a study of T cells expressing NK-cell markers. The wider study: Of eight sequenced donors, seven were HCMV-seropositive and one HCMV-seronegative.

Note on this clonotype: The antigen is undetermined.

Study-wide findings and caveats: Of the CD8+ T cells in 5 to 7 donors, roughly 1.0-7.0% belonged to dominant NKG2C+ clonotypes. Uncertainty persisted over the HCMV specificity of expanded NKG2C+ T cell clones.

The germline CDR1 and CDR2 sequences are SGHTS and YDEGEE. The CDR3 runs to 14 residues. UMIs were included in TCR beta cDNA generated by 5'RACE template switching. TCRdb reprocessed the 5' RACE reads and reports one entry per CDR3 protein, with no DNA. In all, the sample yields about 3,200 distinct CDR3 sequences. The material sequenced was blood T cells: a sorted CD56 or NKG2C T cell subset, CD4+ or CD8+ T cells, or bulk PBMC T cells (not recorded which). This TCR derives from a woman between 18 and 30 years old in good health. The J gene is TRBJ2-7, the V gene TRBV5-8; checking the TCRdb D call of TRBD1 is not possible without DNA. CDR3 region: CASSSYREMDEQYF.